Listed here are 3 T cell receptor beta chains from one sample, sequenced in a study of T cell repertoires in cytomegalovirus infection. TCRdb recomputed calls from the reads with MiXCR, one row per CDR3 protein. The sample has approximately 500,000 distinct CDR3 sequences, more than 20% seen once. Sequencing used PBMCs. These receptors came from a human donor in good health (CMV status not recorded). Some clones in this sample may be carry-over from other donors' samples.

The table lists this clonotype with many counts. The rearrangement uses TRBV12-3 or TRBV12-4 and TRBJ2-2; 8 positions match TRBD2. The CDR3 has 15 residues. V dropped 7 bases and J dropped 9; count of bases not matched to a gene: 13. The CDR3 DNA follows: TGTGCCAGCACACTAGGACTAGCCCAAACCCGGGAGCTGTTTTTT. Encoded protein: CASTLGLAQTRELFF.

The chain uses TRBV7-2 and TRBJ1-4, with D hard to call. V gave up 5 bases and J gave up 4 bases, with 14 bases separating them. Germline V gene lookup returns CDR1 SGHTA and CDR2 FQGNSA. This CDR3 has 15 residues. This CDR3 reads CASSQTLQNNEKLFF. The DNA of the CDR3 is TGTGCCAGCAGCCAGACGCTGCAGAATAATGAAAAACTGTTTTTT. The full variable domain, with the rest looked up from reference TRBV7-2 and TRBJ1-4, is GAGVSQSPSNKVTEKGKDVELRCDPISGHTALYWYRQSLGQGLEFLIYFQGNSAPDKSGLPSDRFSAERTGGSVSTLTIQRTQQEDSAVYLCASSQTLQNNEKLFFGSGTQLSVL.

The CDR3 reads CASSGTALEAFF. For the CDR3, the DNA is TGCGCCAGCAGCGGGACAGCCCTTGAAGCTTTCTTT. The V gene is TRBV5-1, the J gene TRBJ1-1, with TRBD1 matching 7 bases. Germline V gene data show CDR1 as SGHRS and CDR2 as YFSETQ. Trimming cost V 4 bases and J 7 bases; bases outside gene matches: 4. CDR3 length: 12 amino acids. The entire variable domain, with the rest obtained from reference TRBV5-1 and TRBJ1-1, is as follows: KAGVTQTPRYLIKTRGQQVTLSCSPISGHRSVSWYQQTPGQGLQFLFEYFSETQRNKGNFPGRFSGRQFSNSRSEMNVSTLELGDSALYLCASSGTALEAFFGQGTRLTVV.